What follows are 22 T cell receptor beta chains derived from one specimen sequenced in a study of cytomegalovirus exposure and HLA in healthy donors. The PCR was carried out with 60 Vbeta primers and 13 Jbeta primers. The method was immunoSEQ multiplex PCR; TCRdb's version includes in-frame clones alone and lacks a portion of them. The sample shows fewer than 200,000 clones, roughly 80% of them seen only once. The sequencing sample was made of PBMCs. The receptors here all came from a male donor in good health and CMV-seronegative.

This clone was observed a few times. The CDR3 is CASSPQGSGYTF. In DNA form, the CDR3 reads TGTGCCAGCAGCCCACAGGGGAGTGGCTACACCTTC. The gene calls are TRBV2 and TRBJ1-2, with 7 bases matching TRBD1. V lost 6 bases, J lost 7 bases, and 5 bases stayed unmatched. The CDR3 is made up of 12 amino acids. Germline CDR1 reads SNHLY; CDR2 reads FYNNEI.

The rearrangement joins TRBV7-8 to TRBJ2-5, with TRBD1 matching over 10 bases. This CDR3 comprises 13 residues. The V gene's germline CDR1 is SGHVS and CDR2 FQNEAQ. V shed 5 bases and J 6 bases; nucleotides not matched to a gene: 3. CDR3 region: CASSLGQGKTQYF. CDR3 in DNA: TGTGCCAGCAGCCTGGGACAGGGGAAGACCCAGTACTTC. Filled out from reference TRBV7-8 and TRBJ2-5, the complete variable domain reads GAGVSQSPRYKVAKRGQDVALRCDPISGHVSLFWYQQALGQGPEFLTYFQNEAQLDKSGLPSDRFFAERPEGSVSTLKIQRTQQEDSAVYLCASSLGQGKTQYFGPGTRLLVL.

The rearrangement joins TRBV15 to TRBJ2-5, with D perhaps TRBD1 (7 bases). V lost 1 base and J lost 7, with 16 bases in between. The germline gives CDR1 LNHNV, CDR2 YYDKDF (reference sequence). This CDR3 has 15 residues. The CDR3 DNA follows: TGTGCCACCAGCAGAGCAAGAGCAGGGGGGCGGACCCAGTACTTC. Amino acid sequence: CATSRARAGGRTQYF.

Written as DNA, the CDR3 is TGCGCCAGCAGCCAAGCAAAAAAAGCGGACAGAGACTACGAGCAGTACTTC. This translates into CASSQAKKADRDYEQYF. The V gene is TRBV4-1, the J gene TRBJ2-7; TRBD1 might be the D (6 bases). From germline, CDR1 is MGHRA and CDR2 YSYEKL. The CDR3 is 17 amino acids. Trimming stripped 1 base from V and 3 bases from J, with 19 bases between.

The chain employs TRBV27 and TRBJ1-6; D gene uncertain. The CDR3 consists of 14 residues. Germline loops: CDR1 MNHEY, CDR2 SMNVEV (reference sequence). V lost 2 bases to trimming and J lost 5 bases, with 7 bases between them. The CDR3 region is CASSLAGHNSPLHF. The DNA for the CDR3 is TGTGCCAGCAGTTTAGCAGGCCATAATTCACCCCTCCACTTT.

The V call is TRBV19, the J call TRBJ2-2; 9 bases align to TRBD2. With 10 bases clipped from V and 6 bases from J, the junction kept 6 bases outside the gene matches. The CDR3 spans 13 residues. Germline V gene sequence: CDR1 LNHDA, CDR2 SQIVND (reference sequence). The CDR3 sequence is CAICSGSAGELFF. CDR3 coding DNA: TGTGCCATCTGTAGCGGGAGTGCCGGGGAGCTGTTTTTT. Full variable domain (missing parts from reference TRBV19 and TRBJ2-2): DGGITQSPKYLFRKEGQNVTLSCEQNLNHDAMYWYRQDPGQGLRLIYYSQIVNDFQKGDIAEGYSVSREKKESFPLTVTSAQKNPTAFYLCAICSGSAGELFFGEGSRLTVL.

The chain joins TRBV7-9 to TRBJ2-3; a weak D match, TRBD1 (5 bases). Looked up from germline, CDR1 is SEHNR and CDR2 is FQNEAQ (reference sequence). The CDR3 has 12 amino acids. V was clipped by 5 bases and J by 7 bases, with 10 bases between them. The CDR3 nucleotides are TGTGCCAGCAGCATCGACAGTAATACGCAGTATTTT. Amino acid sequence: CASSIDSNTQYF.

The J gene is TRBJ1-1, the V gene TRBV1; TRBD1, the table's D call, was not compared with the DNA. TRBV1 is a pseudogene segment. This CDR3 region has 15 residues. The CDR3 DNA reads TGCACCAGCAGCCAAGATGGGACAGGGGGTACTGAAGCTTTCTTT. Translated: CTSSQDGTGGTEAFF.

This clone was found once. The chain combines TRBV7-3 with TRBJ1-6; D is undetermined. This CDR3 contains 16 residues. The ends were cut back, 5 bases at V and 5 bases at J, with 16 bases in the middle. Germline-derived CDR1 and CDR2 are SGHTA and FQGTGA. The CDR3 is CASSPRGGSNNSPLHF. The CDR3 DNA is TGTGCCAGCAGCCCTCGGGGTGGCAGTAATAATTCACCCCTCCACTTT.

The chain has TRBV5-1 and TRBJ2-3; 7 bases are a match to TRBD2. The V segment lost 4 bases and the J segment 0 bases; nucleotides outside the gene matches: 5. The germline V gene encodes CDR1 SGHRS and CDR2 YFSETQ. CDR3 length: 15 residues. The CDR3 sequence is CASSRSGTSTDTQYF. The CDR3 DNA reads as TGCGCCAGCAGCCGAAGCGGGACTAGCACAGATACGCAGTATTTT.

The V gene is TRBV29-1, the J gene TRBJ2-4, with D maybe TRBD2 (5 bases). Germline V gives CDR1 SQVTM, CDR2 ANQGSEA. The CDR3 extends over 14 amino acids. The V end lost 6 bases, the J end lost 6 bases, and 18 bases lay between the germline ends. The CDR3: CSVGGGVRGNIQYF. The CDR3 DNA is TGCAGCGTGGGCGGAGGAGTCCGGGGAAACATTCAGTACTTC.

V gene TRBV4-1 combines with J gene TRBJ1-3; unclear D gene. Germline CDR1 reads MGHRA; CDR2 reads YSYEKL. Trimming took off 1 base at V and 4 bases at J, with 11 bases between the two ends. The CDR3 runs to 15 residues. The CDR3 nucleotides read TGCGCCAGCAGCCAAGTCGGTACAGTCGGAAACACCATATATTTT. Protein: CASSQVGTVGNTIYF.

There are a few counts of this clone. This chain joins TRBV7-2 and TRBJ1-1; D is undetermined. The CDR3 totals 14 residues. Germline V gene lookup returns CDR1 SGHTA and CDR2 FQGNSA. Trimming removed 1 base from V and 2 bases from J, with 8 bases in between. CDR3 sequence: CASSLVQINTEAFF. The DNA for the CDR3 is TGTGCCAGCAGCTTAGTACAAATTAACACTGAAGCTTTCTTT.

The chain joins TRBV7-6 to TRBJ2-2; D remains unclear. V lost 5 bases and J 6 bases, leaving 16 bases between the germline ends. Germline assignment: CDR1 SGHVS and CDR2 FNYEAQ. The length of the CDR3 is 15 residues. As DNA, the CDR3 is TGTGCCAGCAGCCGAGGAATGGGTATGGCCGGGGAGCTGTTTTTT. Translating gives CASSRGMGMAGELFF.

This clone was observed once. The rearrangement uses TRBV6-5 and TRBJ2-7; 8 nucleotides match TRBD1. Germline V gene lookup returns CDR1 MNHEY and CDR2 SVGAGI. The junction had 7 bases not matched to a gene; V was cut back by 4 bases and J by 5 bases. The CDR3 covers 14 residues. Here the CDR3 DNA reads TGTGCCAGCAGTTTACGACAGGGGCGCGACGAGCAGTACTTC. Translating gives CASSLRQGRDEQYF.

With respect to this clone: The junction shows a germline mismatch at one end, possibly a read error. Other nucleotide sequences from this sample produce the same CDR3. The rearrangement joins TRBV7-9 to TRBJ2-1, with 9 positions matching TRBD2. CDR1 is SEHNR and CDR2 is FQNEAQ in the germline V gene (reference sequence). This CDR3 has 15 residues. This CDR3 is CASRAGLADYNEQFF. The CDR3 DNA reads TGTGCCAGCAGGGCGGGACTAGCAGACTACAATGAGCAATTCTTC.

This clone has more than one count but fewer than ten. The chain's CDR3 is CASSPRGRDEQFF. CDR3 nucleotide sequence: TGTGCCAGCAGCCCCCGGGGGAGGGATGAGCAGTTCTTC. The chain recombines TRBV7-9 with TRBJ2-1; 7 bases align to TRBD2. The germline V gene has CDR1 SEHNR and CDR2 FQNEAQ (reference sequence). The trim removed 5 bases at V and 8 bases at J, leaving 6 bases unmatched. The CDR3 spans 13 residues.

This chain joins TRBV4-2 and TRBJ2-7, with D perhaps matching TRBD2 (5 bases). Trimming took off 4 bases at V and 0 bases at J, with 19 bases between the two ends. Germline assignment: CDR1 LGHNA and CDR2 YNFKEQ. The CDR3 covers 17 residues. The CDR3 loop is CASSRRPGEAYSYEQYF. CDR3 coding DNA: TGTGCCAGCAGCCGGAGGCCCGGAGAGGCTTACTCCTACGAGCAGTACTTC.

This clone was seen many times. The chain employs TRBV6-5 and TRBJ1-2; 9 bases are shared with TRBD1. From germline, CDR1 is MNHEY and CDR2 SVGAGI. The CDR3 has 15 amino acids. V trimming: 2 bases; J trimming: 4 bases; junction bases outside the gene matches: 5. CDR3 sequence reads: CASSYKDRGGYGYTF. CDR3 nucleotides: TGTGCCAGCAGTTACAAGGACAGGGGAGGCTATGGCTACACCTTC.

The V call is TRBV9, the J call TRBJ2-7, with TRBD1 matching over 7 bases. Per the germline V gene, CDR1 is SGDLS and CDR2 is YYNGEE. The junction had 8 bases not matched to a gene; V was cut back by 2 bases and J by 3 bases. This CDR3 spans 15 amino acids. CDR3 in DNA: TGTGCCAGCAGCGTCGTACCGACAGGGCGCTACGAGCAGTACTTC. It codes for CASSVVPTGRYEQYF.

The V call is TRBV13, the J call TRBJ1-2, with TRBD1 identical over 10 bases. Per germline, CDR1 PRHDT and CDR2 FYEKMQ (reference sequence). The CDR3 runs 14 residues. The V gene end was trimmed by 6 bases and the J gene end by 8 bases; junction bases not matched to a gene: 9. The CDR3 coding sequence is TGTGCCAGCAGAGTCGGGGGGACAGGGGACGGCTACACCTTC. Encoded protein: CASRVGGTGDGYTF.

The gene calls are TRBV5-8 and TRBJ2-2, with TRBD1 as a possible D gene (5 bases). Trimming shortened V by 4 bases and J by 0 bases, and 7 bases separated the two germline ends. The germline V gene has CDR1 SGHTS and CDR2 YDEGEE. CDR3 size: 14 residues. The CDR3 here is CASSRGPNTGELFF. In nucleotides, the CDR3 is TGTGCCAGCAGCAGGGGTCCGAACACCGGGGAGCTGTTTTTT. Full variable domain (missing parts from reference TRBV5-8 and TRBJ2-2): EAGVTQSPTHLIKTRGQQATLRCSPISGHTSVYWYQQALGLGLQFLLWYDEGEERNRGNFPPRFSGRQFPNYSSELNVNALELEDSALYLCASSRGPNTGELFFGEGSRLTVL.